This passage covers 6 T cell receptor beta chains from one sample sequenced in a study of spatial heterogeneity in lung cancer. MiXCR, applied by TCRdb to the 5' RACE reads, yields one record per CDR3 protein. The table records tens of thousands of distinct CDR3 sequences, about 8% of them present only once. The time point: sample taken at primary tumor resection. Sequencing was performed on whole RNA extracted from tumor and nontumor lung tissue, or from frozen PBMC, and the material was left unsorted. This sample comprised PBMCs, obtained at surgery. These receptors came from a female donor with early-stage non-small cell lung cancer.

As concerns this clonotype: The junction and the germline gene differ at one end; a read error may be behind it. V gene TRBV11-3 combines with J gene TRBJ1-6; D ambiguous. CDR3 length: 14 residues. CDR1 and CDR2 (germline): SGHNT, YENEEA. DNA for the CDR3: TGTGCCAGCAGCTCTCCTCTCAGAAATTCACCCCTTCACTTT. Residues: CASSSPLRNSPLHF.

This clonotype was picked up many times. The chain uses TRBV11-2 and TRBJ2-3, with TRBD1 matching 11 bases. J gave up 2 bases and V 4 bases, and 5 bases lay outside the gene matches. This CDR3 comprises 16 residues. The germline CDR1 and CDR2 sequences are SGHAT and FQNNGV. In DNA form, the CDR3 reads TGTGCCAGCAGCTCAGGACAGGGGGCGTACACAGATACGCAGTATTTT. Translation: CASSSGQGAYTDTQYF.

This clonotype was found a few times. The chain has TRBV7-3 and TRBJ2-3; D may match TRBD1 or TRBD2 (5 bases each). Germline V gene sequence: CDR1 SGHTA, CDR2 FQGTGA. The CDR3 runs to 17 residues. Trimming stripped 0 bases from V and 0 bases from J, with 13 bases between. CDR3 amino acids: CASSLTLTGASTDTQYF. Written as DNA, the CDR3 is TGTGCCAGCAGCTTAACCCTAACCGGGGCCAGCACAGATACGCAGTATTTT.

V gene TRBV25-1 combines with J gene TRBJ2-1, with D perhaps given as TRBD1 or TRBD2 (5 bases each). Germline CDR1 reads MGHDK; CDR2 reads SYGVNS. V was pared by 5 bases and J by 2 bases, with 13 bases between. The CDR3 contains 15 residues. The CDR3 DNA is TGTGCCAGCAGTCTGGGGCAGCGGCCCTACAATGAGCAGTTCTTC. It encodes CASSLGQRPYNEQFF.

The chain has TRBV20-1 and TRBJ1-5, with 7 bases aligning to TRBD1. V lost 6 bases, J lost 4 bases, and 9 bases stayed unmatched. Germline assignment: CDR1 DFQATT and CDR2 SNEGSKA (reference sequence). The length of the CDR3 is 14 residues. CDR3 amino acids: CSARGDRVNQPQHF. CDR3 bases: TGCAGTGCGAGGGGCGACAGGGTTAATCAGCCCCAGCATTTT.

This chain joins TRBV11-2 and TRBJ1-6; no reliable D call. Trimming shortened V by 1 base and J by 0 bases, and 7 bases separated the two germline ends. Germline V lookup: CDR1 SGHAT, CDR2 FQNNGV. The CDR3 has 16 amino acids. Written as DNA, the CDR3 is TGTGCCAGCAGCTTAGTCGCGATCTCCTATAATTCACCCCTCCACTTT. It codes for CASSLVAISYNSPLHF.